The sample holds a few counts of the clone carrying this T cell receptor beta chain. The sample is drawn from a study of blood T cell repertoires in COVID-19. Study-wide context: T cells, B-cell-depleted T cells, or PBMCs provided the cDNA or gDNA that served as material.

CDR3 length: 16 residues. The ends were cut back, 4 bases at V and 0 bases at J, with 16 bases in the middle. Germline lookup yields CDR1 SGHTA and CDR2 FQGNSA. Sequencing was performed with immunoSEQ multiplex PCR; in TCRdb, only in-frame clones are kept and a portion is missing. There are under 70,000 clones in the sample; around 79% occur only once, and roughly 18% lies in the top ten. The V gene is TRBV7-2, the J gene TRBJ2-7, with a possible D match to TRBD2 (5 bases). The sequenced sample consisted of peripheral blood. This TCR came from a man in his 60s with acute or convalescent COVID-19. The CDR3 sequence: CASSSPQRLSSYEQYF. CDR3 DNA sequence: TGTGCCAGCAGCTCGCCCCAGCGGCTAAGCTCCTACGAGCAGTACTTC.